This T cell receptor (beta chain) appears in the sequencing data of a study of cytomegalovirus exposure and HLA in healthy donors. As to this clone: Antigen unknown.

Samples came from healthy bone marrow donors. V lost 1 base to trimming and J lost 4 bases; unmatched junction nucleotides: 7. The CDR3 loop spans 16 amino acids. Germline CDR1 and CDR2: SGDLS and YYNGEE. Points from the study as a whole: The productive fraction for most TCR beta V segments was about 87% or about 30% in an earlier analysis. When presence/absence was analysed, sequencing depth was taken to be roughly uniform across donors. Links to common viral pathogens appeared, in a later analysis, for several of the most significant clusters.

The PCR was carried out with 60 Vbeta primers and 13 Jbeta primers. The assay was immunoSEQ multiplex PCR, and TCRdb's table has in-frame clones only and misses some. The data contain about 120,000 clones, roughly 80% of them singletons. The gene calls are TRBV9 and TRBJ2-1; TRBD2 aligns across 8 bases. This receptor was obtained from a man aged 30 to 39 in good health and CMV-seropositive. The source material was PBMCs. CDR3 nucleotide sequence: TGTGCCAGCAGCGTACGTTGGCGGGGGGCGTACAATGAGCAGTTCTTC. Its protein product is CASSVRWRGAYNEQFF.